This T cell receptor beta chain was sequenced during a study of patients and donors after allogeneic stem cell transplantation. CDR1 is LGHNA and CDR2 is YNFKEQ in the germline V gene. The CDR3 is made up of 14 amino acids. The V end lost 0 bases, the J end lost 5 bases, and 10 bases lay between the germline ends. TCRdb re-called the RT-PCR reads through MiXCR, storing one row per CDR3 protein. The sample contains about 200,000 distinct CDR3 sequences, roughly 38% of which appear only once. This clonotype appeared a few times. The source material was blood, either unsorted or a sorted T cell fraction (not recorded which). The chain uses TRBV4-2 and TRBJ1-1, with D unclear. This TCR derives from a human donor who was either an allogeneic HSCT recipient or a stem cell or donor lymphocyte infusion donor (not recorded which). It is not recorded whose cells these are; they may come from a transplant donor. DNA of the CDR3: TGTGCCAGCAGCCAAGATATGAAGTTAACTGAAGCTTTCTTT. It codes for CASSQDMKLTEAFF.